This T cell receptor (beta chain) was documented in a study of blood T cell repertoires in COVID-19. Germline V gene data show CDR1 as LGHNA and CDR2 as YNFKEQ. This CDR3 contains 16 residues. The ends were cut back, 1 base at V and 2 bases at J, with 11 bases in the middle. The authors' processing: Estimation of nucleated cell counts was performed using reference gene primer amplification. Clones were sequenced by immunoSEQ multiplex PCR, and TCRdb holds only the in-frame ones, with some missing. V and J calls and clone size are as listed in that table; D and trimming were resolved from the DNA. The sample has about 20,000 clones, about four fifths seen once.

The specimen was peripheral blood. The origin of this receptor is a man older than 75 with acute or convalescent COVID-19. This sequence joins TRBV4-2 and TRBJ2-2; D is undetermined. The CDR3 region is CASSQGQAINTGELFF. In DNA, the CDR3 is TGTGCCAGCAGCCAAGGGCAGGCGATAAACACCGGGGAGCTGTTTTTT.